The T cell receptor (beta chain) under discussion was sequenced for a study of cytomegalovirus exposure and HLA in healthy donors. J lost 1 base, V lost 3 bases, and 6 bases had no gene match. Germline CDR1 MGHRA, CDR2 YSYEKL. This CDR3 comprises 16 residues. A multiplex PCR was run with 60 Vbeta primers and 13 Jbeta primers. Assay used: immunoSEQ multiplex PCR; TCRdb lists only in-frame clones, some missing. The sample lists roughly 190,000 clones, 79% seen once, with 1.5% in the top ten. Study-wide points: Most TCRs appeared rarely, but some public TCRs recurred in many donors.

With regard to this clone: The antigen is not known.

This receptor was obtained from a girl aged 10 to 17 in good health and CMV-seropositive. This sequence joins TRBV4-1 and TRBJ1-5; TRBD1 matches 7 bases. Input material: PBMCs. CDR3 sequence (DNA): TGCGCCAGCAGCCAGGACAGGCTCCTAAGCAATCAGCCCCAGCATTTT. This sequence encodes CASSQDRLLSNQPQHF.